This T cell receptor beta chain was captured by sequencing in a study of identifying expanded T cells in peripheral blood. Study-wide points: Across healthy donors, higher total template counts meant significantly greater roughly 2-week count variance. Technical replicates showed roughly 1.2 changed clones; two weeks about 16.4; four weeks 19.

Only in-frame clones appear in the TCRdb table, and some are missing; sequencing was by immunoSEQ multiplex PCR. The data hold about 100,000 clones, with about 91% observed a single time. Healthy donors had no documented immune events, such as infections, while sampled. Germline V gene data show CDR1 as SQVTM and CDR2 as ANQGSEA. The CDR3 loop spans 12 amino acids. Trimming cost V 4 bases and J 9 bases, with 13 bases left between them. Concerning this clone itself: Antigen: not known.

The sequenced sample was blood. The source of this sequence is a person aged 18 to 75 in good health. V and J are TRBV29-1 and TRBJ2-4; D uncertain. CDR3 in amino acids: CSVVSSRGIQYF. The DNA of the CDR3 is TGCAGCGTTGTGTCCTCCCGTGGCATTCAGTACTTC.